These 22 T cell receptor beta chains share one sample of origin, sequenced in a study of shared clonotypes between healthy human individuals. This table comes from immunoSEQ multiplex PCR, and its TCRdb copy is limited to in-frame clones, with some not included. The sample contains more than 2,000,000 clones, more than 85% of which appear only once. The material sequenced was naive CD4+ T cells from PBMCs. Subset: CD45RA+ positively selected. The receptors originated from a man aged 18 to 29 in good health. Some clones in this sample may be carry-over from other donors' samples.

V gene TRBV7-2 combines with J gene TRBJ1-1; TRBD1 is a possible D gene (6 bases). V shed 2 bases and J shed 3 bases, with 7 bases lying between them. This CDR3 contains 13 residues. Germline-derived CDR1 and CDR2 are SGHTA and FQGNSA. In nucleotides, the CDR3 is TGTGCCAGCAGCTTAAACAGGGACACTGAAGCTTTCTTT. Protein product: CASSLNRDTEAFF.

V usage is TRBV7-9 and J usage is TRBJ1-1, with 8 bases that match TRBD1. Germline V gene sequence: CDR1 SEHNR, CDR2 FQNEAQ (reference sequence). V shed 4 bases, J shed 0 bases, and the junction held 1 base outside the gene matches. The CDR3 has 14 amino acids. The CDR3 bases are TGTGCCAGCAGCTGGACAGGGATGAACACTGAAGCTTTCTTT. Translated: CASSWTGMNTEAFF.

CDR3 in amino acids: CASSSTGSGYTF. In DNA, the CDR3 is TGCGCCAGCAGCTCGACCGGGTCTGGCTACACCTTC. The chain combines TRBV5-1 with TRBJ1-2; D gene ambiguous. Trimming cost V 3 bases and J 7 bases, with 10 bases left between them. Germline CDR1 SGHRS, CDR2 YFSETQ. The CDR3 is 12 residues long. Looking up the rest from reference TRBV5-1 and TRBJ1-2 gives the full variable domain: KAGVTQTPRYLIKTRGQQVTLSCSPISGHRSVSWYQQTPGQGLQFLFEYFSETQRNKGNFPGRFSGRQFSNSRSEMNVSTLELGDSALYLCASSSTGSGYTFGSGTRLTVV.

Comments on this clone: Other DNA sequences of this sample code for an identical CDR3. V usage is TRBV19 and J usage is TRBJ1-5; 8 bases are shared with TRBD1. Germline V lookup: CDR1 LNHDA, CDR2 SQIVND (reference sequence). The length of the CDR3 is 15 residues. J gave up 2 bases and V 3 bases, and 3 bases lay outside the gene matches. Written as DNA, the CDR3 is TGTGCCAGTAGTATGACAGGGGTGGGCAATCAGCCCCAGCATTTT. Protein product: CASSMTGVGNQPQHF.

V is TRBV9 and J is TRBJ2-1; 9 bases align to TRBD2. Per the germline V gene, CDR1 is SGDLS and CDR2 is YYNGEE. The V segment lost 2 bases and the J segment 7 bases; nucleotides outside the gene matches: 10. This CDR3 is built from 16 residues. The DNA of the CDR3 is TGTGCCAGCAGCGTTCATCCGGGACTAGCCCGAAATGAGCAGTTCTTC. This sequence encodes CASSVHPGLARNEQFF.

The V call is TRBV10-3, the J call TRBJ2-1, with TRBD2 matching over 8 bases. Per the germline V gene, CDR1 is ENHRY and CDR2 is SYGVKD. Unmatched junction bases numbered 7, after V lost 4 bases and J lost 5 bases. This CDR3 has 15 amino acids. The CDR3 DNA reads as TGTGCCATCAGTGTCGGACTAGCCCCACACAATGAGCAGTTCTTC. It encodes CAISVGLAPHNEQFF.

The chain couples TRBV4-1 to TRBJ1-4; no definite D call. Per germline, CDR1 MGHRA and CDR2 YSYEKL. V gave up 2 bases and J gave up 3 bases, with 4 bases separating them. CDR3 length: 13 residues. DNA of the CDR3: TGCGCCAGCAGCCAACTCCCTAATGAAAAACTGTTTTTT. It encodes CASSQLPNEKLFF.

This chain's CDR3 is CASSVGGPGTEAFF. In DNA form, the CDR3 reads TGTGCCAGCAGTGTAGGGGGGCCAGGTACTGAAGCTTTCTTT. V and J are TRBV2 and TRBJ1-1; tentative D call: TRBD1 (6 bases). This CDR3 contains 14 residues. CDR1 SNHLY and CDR2 FYNNEI come from the germline V gene. V lost 4 bases, J lost 5 bases, and 14 bases lay in between.

The V and J genes are TRBV18 and TRBJ2-6; D not certain. Germline assignment: CDR1 KGHSH and CDR2 LQKENI. V was shortened by 6 bases and J by 5 bases, with 17 bases between the two germline ends. The CDR3 totals 16 residues. CDR3 sequence (DNA): TGTGCCAGCTCTCCCGAGGTGTTGCGGAGGGCCAACGTCCTGACTTTC. This gives the protein CASSPEVLRRANVLTF.

The V call is TRBV30, the J call TRBJ2-7; TRBD1 aligns across 9 bases. Germline-derived CDR1 and CDR2 are GTSNPN and SVGIG (reference sequence). V lost 4 bases and J lost 3; bases outside the gene matches: 4. The CDR3 has 13 residues. CDR3 DNA: TGTGCCTGGATCGGACAGGGGAGCTACGAGCAGTACTTC. Amino acid sequence: CAWIGQGSYEQYF. Full variable domain (outside the CDR3, taken from reference TRBV30 and TRBJ2-7): SQTIHQWPATLVQPVGSPLSLECTVEGTSNPNLYWYRQAAGRGLQLLFYSVGIGQISSEVPQNLSASRPQDRQFILSSKKLLLSDSGFYLCAWIGQGSYEQYFGPGTRLTVT.

This rearrangement joins TRBV15 to TRBJ1-1; D is undetermined. The V end lost 4 bases, the J end lost 5 bases, and 8 bases lay between the germline ends. Germline values: CDR1 LNHNV, CDR2 YYDKDF (reference sequence). The CDR3 is 12 residues long. The CDR3 coding sequence is TGTGCCACCAGCACCTCGTGGACTGAAGCTTTCTTT. Translated: CATSTSWTEAFF.

V usage is TRBV19 and J usage is TRBJ1-4, with 11 bases aligning to TRBD1. Trimming removed 8 bases from V and 2 bases from J; junction bases left unmatched: 16. There are 19 residues in the CDR3. CDR1 and CDR2 from the germline V gene are LNHDA and SQIVND (reference sequence). CDR3 region: CASRGSWTGGARTNEKLFF. In DNA, the CDR3 is TGTGCCAGTCGAGGATCATGGACAGGGGGCGCGAGGACTAATGAAAAACTGTTTTTT.

This chain uses TRBV5-1 with TRBJ2-1; D possibly corresponds to TRBD2 (5 bases). The V end was cut by 0 bases, the J end by 4 bases, with 14 bases between. Germline V gives CDR1 SGHRS, CDR2 YFSETQ. The CDR3 covers 16 residues. CDR3 nucleotide sequence: TGCGCCAGCAGCTTGGCCACCAGCGGAGCATACAATGAGCAGTTCTTC. Translated, it gives CASSLATSGAYNEQFF.

About this clone: Other DNA sequences from this sample encode an identical CDR3 as well. This chain links TRBV5-1 with TRBJ1-1; the D is unclear. Trimming stripped 2 bases from V and 1 base from J, with 6 bases between. CDR3 length: 13 residues. The V gene's germline CDR1 is SGHRS and CDR2 YFSETQ. The CDR3 coding sequence is TGCGCCAGCAGCTTCAACGGGAACACTGAAGCTTTCTTT. Protein sequence: CASSFNGNTEAFF.

The chain couples TRBV10-2 to TRBJ1-1, with TRBD1 matching 8 bases. The germline V gene has CDR1 WSHSY and CDR2 SAAADI. CDR3 size: 13 residues. The V segment lost 8 bases and the J segment 4 bases; nucleotides outside the gene matches: 6. This CDR3 is CASGWTGPTEAFF. CDR3 nucleotide sequence: TGCGCCAGCGGTTGGACAGGGCCCACTGAAGCTTTCTTT.

This CDR3 is CASSEPFGGVDEQFF. The CDR3 nucleotides are TGCGCCAGCAGTGAGCCGTTCGGGGGGGTGGATGAGCAGTTCTTC. This chain joins TRBV10-2 and TRBJ2-1; the match to TRBD2 covers 8 bases. Germline V CDR1 and CDR2: WSHSY, SAAADI. With V trimmed by 2 bases and J by 8 bases, 8 bases remained unmatched. The CDR3 is 15 residues long.

This chain joins TRBV2 and TRBJ2-3, with 9 bases lining up with TRBD2. The trim removed 4 bases at V and 3 bases at J, leaving 5 bases unmatched. There are 15 residues in the CDR3. In germline, CDR1 is SNHLY, CDR2 FYNNEI. The CDR3 here is CASSAASGNTDTQYF. DNA for the CDR3: TGTGCCAGCAGTGCGGCTAGCGGGAATACAGATACGCAGTATTTT. The full variable domain, completed using reference TRBV2 and TRBJ2-3, is EPEVTQTPSHQVTQMGQEVILRCVPISNHLYFYWYRQILGQKVEFLVSFYNNEISEKSEIFDDQFSVERPDGSNFTLKIRSTKLEDSAMYFCASSAASGNTDTQYFGPGTRLTVL.

This chain connects TRBV6-5 to TRBJ2-7; possible D gene TRBD2, 6 bases. The V end was cut by 2 bases, the J end by 5 bases, with 16 bases between. Germline assignment: CDR1 MNHEY and CDR2 SVGAGI. This CDR3 contains 15 residues. CDR3 DNA: TGTGCCAGCAGTTACATCGGGACTCGAACCGACGAGCAGTACTTC. Protein sequence: CASSYIGTRTDEQYF.

J is TRBJ2-3 and V is TRBV7-3; TRBD1 or TRBD2 may be the D gene (7 bases each). Germline V lookup: CDR1 SGHTA, CDR2 FQGTGA. CDR3 length: 16 residues. V was shortened by 4 bases and J by 4 bases, with 18 bases between the two germline ends. In DNA form, the CDR3 reads TGTGCCAGCAGCTACCAGGGGGGGTTGGATGCAGATACGCAGTATTTT. This gives the protein CASSYQGGLDADTQYF.

The chain carries TRBV5-1 and TRBJ1-4; TRBD1 agrees at 7 bases. V dropped 3 bases and J dropped 8; count of bases not matched to a gene: 7. This CDR3 is 14 amino acids long. The germline gives CDR1 SGHRS, CDR2 YFSETQ. The CDR3 loop is CASSSTQGGEKLFF. The CDR3, as DNA: TGCGCCAGCAGCTCGACGCAGGGGGGAGAAAAACTGTTTTTT.

V and J are TRBV6-5 and TRBJ2-3; D unclear. Germline assignment: CDR1 MNHEY and CDR2 SVGAGI. The V end was cut by 5 bases, the J end by 0 bases, with 6 bases between. This CDR3 has 13 amino acids. CDR3 sequence (DNA): TGTGCCAGCAGTCGATACAGCACAGATACGCAGTATTTT. It is translated as CASSRYSTDTQYF.

The chain has TRBV10-3 and TRBJ2-1, with a possible D match to TRBD2 (5 bases). V lost 2 bases and J 4 bases, leaving 9 bases between the germline ends. The CDR3 spans 14 residues. CDR1 is ENHRY and CDR2 is SYGVKD in the germline V gene. CDR3: CAISEVERYNEQFF. The DNA for the CDR3 is TGTGCCATCAGTGAGGTGGAGCGGTACAATGAGCAGTTCTTC.